Here is one T cell receptor beta chain with its context. Antigen unknown. The data were obtained in a study of persistence of HIV-infected CD4 T cells. Stimulation used about 9.5 ug/mL lysate from CMV-infected fibroblasts. CD40L/CD69 double-negative CD45RO-high memory CD4+ T cells were collected. This was the immunoSEQ version 4 assay in survey mode. TCRdb's copy holds only in-frame clones and misses some; the assay was immunoSEQ multiplex PCR. The sample contains about 30,000 clones, roughly four fifths of which appear only once. The germline V gene encodes CDR1 MNHEY and CDR2 SVGAGI. The CDR3 consists of 15 residues. V shed 5 bases, J shed 0 bases, and the junction held 7 bases outside the gene matches.

The material sequenced was CD4+ T cells sorted from PBMCs after 18-hour stimulation, taken from a patient who received antiretroviral therapy. The chain has TRBV6-5 and TRBJ2-7, with TRBD2 matching over 7 bases. The receptor's source is an adult man with HIV who was CMV-seropositive. The CDR3 nucleotides are TGTGCCAGCAGTCCCCTTCCGGGGGGCTCCTACGAGCAGTACTTC. The encoded protein is CASSPLPGGSYEQYF.